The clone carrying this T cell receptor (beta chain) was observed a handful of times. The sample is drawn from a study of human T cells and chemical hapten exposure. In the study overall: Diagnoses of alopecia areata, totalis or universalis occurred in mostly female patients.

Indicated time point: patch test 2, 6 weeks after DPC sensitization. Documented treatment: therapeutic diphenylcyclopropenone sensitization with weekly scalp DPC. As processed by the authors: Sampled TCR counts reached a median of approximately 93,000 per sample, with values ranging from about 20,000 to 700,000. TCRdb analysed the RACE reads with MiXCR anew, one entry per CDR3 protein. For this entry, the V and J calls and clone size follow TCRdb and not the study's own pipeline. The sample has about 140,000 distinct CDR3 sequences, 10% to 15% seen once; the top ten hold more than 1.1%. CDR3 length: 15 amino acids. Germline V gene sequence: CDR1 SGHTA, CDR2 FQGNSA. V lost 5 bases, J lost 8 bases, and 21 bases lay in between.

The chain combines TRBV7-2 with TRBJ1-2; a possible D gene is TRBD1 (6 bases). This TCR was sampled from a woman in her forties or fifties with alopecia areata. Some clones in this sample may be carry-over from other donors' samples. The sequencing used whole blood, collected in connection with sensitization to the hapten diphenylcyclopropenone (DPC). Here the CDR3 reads CASSRGQPTPGGYTF. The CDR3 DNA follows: TGTGCCAGCAGCCGCGGACAGCCTACTCCAGGGGGCTACACCTTC.